This T cell receptor (beta chain) emerged from a study of blood T cell repertoires in COVID-19. Study-wide background: COVID-19 samples, acute and convalescent, were from the United States, Italy and Spain. Nucleic acid was either cDNA or gDNA, and it came from T cells, B-cell-depleted T cells, or PBMCs.

Per the study methods: The authors estimated nucleated cell counts from reference gene primer amplification. TCRdb keeps only in-frame clones here, not all; method: immunoSEQ multiplex PCR. For V, J and clone size, that table is used; D and trimming come from the DNA. The profile shows some 250,000 clones, over 75% of them singletons. V shed 5 bases, J shed 5 bases, and the junction held 6 bases outside the gene matches. CDR1 and CDR2 (germline): SGHRS, YFSETQ. CDR3 length: 13 residues. J is TRBJ2-5 and V is TRBV5-1; 7 nucleotides align to TRBD2. The sequenced sample was peripheral blood. This receptor was identified in a woman aged 30 to 39 with acute or convalescent COVID-19. The CDR3, as DNA: TGCGCCAGCAGTCCCGGGGGGATGGAGACCCAGTACTTC. Its protein product is CASSPGGMETQYF.